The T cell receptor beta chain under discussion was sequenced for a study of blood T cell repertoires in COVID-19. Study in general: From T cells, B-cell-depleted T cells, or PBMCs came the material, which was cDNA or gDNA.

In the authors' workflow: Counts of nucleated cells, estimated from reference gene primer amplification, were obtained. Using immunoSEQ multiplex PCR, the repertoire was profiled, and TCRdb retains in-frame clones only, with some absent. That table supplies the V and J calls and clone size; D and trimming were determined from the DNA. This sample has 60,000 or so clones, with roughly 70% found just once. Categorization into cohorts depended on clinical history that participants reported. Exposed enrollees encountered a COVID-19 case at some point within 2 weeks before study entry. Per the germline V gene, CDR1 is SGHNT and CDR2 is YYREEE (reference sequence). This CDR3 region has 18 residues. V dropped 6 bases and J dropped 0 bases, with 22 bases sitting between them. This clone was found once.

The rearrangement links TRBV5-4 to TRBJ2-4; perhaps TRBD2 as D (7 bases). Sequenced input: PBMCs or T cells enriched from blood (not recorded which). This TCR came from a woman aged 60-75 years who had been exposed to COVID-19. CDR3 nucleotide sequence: TGTGCCAGCACTTCTGGGGGGGCTACTTTAATAGCCAAAAACATTCAGTACTTC. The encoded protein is CASTSGGATLIAKNIQYF.